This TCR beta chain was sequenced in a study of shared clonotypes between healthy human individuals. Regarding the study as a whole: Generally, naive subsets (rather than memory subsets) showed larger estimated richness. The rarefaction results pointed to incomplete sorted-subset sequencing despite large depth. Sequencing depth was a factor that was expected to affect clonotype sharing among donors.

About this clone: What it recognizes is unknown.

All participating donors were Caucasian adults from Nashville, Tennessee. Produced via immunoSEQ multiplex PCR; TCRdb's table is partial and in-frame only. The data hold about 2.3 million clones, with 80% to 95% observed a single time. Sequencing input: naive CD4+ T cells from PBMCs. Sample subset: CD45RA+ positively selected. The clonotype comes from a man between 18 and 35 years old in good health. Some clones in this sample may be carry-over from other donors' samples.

Written as DNA, the CDR3 is TGTGCCAGTAGTCCCACAGGGAATCAGCCCCAGCATTTT. This translates into CASSPTGNQPQHF. The chain has TRBV19 and TRBJ1-5, with D possibly being TRBD1 (6 bases). Germline V gene sequence: CDR1 LNHDA, CDR2 SQIVND (reference sequence). The V and J ends lost 5 bases and 4 bases respectively, with 9 bases between them. This CDR3 comprises 13 residues.